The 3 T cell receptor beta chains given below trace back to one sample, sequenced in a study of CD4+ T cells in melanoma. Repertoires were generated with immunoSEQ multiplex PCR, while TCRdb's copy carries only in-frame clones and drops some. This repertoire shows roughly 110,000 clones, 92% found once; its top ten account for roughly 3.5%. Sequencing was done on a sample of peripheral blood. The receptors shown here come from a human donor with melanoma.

The CDR3 is CASSPRGGSSYEQYF. The CDR3, as DNA: TGTGCCAGCAGCCCGCGGGGGGGCAGTTCCTACGAGCAGTACTTC. The chain couples TRBV14 to TRBJ2-7, with 9 bases lining up with TRBD2. J was trimmed by 1 base and V by 4 bases; bases with no gene match: 5. This CDR3 spans 15 amino acids. Germline values: CDR1 SGHDN, CDR2 FVKESK. Looking up the rest from reference TRBV14 and TRBJ2-7 gives the full variable domain: EAGVTQFPSHSVIEKGQTVTLRCDPISGHDNLYWYRRVMGKEIKFLLHFVKESKQDESGMPNNRFLAERTGGTYSTLKVQPAELEDSGVYFCASSPRGGSSYEQYFGPGTRLTVT.

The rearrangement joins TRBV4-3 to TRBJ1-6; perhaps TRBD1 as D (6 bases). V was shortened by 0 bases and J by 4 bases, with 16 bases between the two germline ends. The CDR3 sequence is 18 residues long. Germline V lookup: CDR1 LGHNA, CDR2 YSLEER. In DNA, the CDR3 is TGCGCCAGCAGCCAAGATGTTGCGGGGGCCATTTATAATTCACCCCTCCACTTT. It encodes CASSQDVAGAIYNSPLHF.

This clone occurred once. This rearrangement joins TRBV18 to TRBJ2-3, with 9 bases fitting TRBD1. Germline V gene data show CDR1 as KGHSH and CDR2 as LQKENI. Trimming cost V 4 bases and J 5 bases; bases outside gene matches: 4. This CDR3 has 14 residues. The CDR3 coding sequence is TGTGCCAGCTCACTGCGGGACAGGGAAGATACGCAGTATTTT. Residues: CASSLRDREDTQYF.